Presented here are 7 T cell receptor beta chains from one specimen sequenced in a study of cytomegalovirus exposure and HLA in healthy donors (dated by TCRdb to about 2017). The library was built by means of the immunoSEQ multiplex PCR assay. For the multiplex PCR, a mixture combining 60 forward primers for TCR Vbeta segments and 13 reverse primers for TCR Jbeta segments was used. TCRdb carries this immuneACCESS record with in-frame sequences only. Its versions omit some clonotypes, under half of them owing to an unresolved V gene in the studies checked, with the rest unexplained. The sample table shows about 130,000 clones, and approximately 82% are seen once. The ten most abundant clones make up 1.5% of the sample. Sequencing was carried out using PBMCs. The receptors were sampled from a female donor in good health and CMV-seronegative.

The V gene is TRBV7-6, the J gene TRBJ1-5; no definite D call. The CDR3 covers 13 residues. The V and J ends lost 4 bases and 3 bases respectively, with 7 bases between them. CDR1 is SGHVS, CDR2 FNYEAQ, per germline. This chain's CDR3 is CASSWAFNQPQHF. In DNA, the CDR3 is TGTGCCAGCAGCTGGGCCTTCAATCAGCCCCAGCATTTT.

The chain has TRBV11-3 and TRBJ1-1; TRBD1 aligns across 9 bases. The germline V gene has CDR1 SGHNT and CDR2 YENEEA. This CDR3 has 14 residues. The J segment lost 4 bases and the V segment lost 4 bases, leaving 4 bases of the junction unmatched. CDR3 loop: CASSYRGRGTEAFF. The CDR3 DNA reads TGTGCCAGCAGCTACAGGGGGCGCGGCACTGAAGCTTTCTTT.

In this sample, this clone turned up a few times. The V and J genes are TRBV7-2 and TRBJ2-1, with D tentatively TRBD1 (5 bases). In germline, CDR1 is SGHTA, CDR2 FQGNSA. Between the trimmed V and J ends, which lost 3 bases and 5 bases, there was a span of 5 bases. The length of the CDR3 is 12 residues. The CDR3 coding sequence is TGTGCCAGCAGCTTGGACAACAATGAGCAGTTCTTC. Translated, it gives CASSLDNNEQFF. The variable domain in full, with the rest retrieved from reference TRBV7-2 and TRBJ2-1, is GAGVSQSPSNKVTEKGKDVELRCDPISGHTALYWYRQSLGQGLEFLIYFQGNSAPDKSGLPSDRFSAERTGGSVSTLTIQRTQQEDSAVYLCASSLDNNEQFFGPGTRLTVL.

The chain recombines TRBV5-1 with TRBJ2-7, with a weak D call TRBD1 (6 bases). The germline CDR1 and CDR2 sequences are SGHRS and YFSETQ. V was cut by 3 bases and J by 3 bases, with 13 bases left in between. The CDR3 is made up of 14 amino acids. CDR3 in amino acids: CASSSWTDSYEQYF. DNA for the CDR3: TGCGCCAGCAGCTCATGGACAGACAGCTACGAGCAGTACTTC.

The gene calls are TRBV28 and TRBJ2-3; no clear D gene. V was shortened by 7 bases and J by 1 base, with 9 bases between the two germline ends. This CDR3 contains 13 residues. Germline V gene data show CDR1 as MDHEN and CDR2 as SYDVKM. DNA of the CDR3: TGTGCCAGCAACCGAGGCCGCACAGATACGCAGTATTTT. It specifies CASNRGRTDTQYF.

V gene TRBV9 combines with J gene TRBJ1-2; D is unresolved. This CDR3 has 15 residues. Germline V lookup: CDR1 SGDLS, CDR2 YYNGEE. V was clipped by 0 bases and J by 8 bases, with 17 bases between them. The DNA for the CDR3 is TGTGCCAGCAGCGTAGCTACCGGACTCGAGGGCGGCTACACCTTC. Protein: CASSVATGLEGGYTF. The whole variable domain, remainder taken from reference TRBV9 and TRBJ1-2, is DSGVTQTPKHLITATGQRVTLRCSPRSGDLSVYWYQQSLDQGLQFLIQYYNGEERAKGNILERFSAQQFPDLHSELNLSSLELGDSALYFCASSVATGLEGGYTFGSGTRLTVV.

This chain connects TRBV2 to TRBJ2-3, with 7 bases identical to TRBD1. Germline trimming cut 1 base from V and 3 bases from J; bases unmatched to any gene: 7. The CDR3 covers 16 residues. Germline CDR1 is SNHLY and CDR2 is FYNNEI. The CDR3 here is CASSEGASRGTDTQYF. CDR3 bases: TGTGCCAGCAGTGAAGGGGCTAGCAGGGGGACAGATACGCAGTATTTT.